This T cell receptor beta chain was sequenced for a study of TIL therapy for anti-PD-1-resistant metastatic lung cancer. This was the immunoSEQ v3 assay. This table comes from immunoSEQ multiplex PCR, and its TCRdb copy is limited to in-frame clones, with some not included. This repertoire shows roughly 60,000 clones, less than 75% found once; its top ten account for 1.5% to 2%. Germline-derived CDR1 and CDR2 are MNHEY and SMNVEV (reference sequence). The CDR3 consists of 13 residues. The V end was cut by 3 bases, the J end by 6 bases, with 12 bases between. The sample's time point: pre-treatment sample, taken before nivolumab and TIL therapy.

Specimen: blood, collected at baseline. V usage is TRBV27 and J usage is TRBJ2-7; D perhaps matches TRBD1 (6 bases). The receptor was isolated from a person between 25 and 80 years old with non-small cell lung cancer. CDR3 in amino acids: CASSFTGSREQYF. The CDR3 DNA is TGTGCCAGCAGTTTTACAGGGAGTCGCGAGCAGTACTTC.